The present T cell receptor beta chain was sequenced within a study of lymphopenia after photon versus proton radiotherapy. Repertoires were generated with immunoSEQ multiplex PCR, while TCRdb's copy carries only in-frame clones and drops some. The data contain 37,000 or so clones, under 90% of them singletons. The J segment lost 4 bases and the V segment lost 11 bases, leaving 7 bases of the junction unmatched. The V gene's germline CDR1 is MNHEY and CDR2 SVGAGI. This CDR3 spans 12 amino acids. Study results and caveats: After the lymphocyte nadir, photon-treated repertoires showed oligoclonal expansion, especially of CD8+ Temra cells.

Notes on this clone: Its antigen is unidentified.

The TCR originated in a man between 50 and 59 years old with gastric cancer. Material: peripheral blood, obtained from a patient treated with photon-based radiotherapy. The chain joins TRBV6-5 to TRBJ1-2; 7 nucleotides line up with TRBD1. CDR3 residues: CAAGDSRYGYTF. CDR3 DNA: TGTGCCGCGGGGGACAGTCGCTATGGCTACACCTTC.